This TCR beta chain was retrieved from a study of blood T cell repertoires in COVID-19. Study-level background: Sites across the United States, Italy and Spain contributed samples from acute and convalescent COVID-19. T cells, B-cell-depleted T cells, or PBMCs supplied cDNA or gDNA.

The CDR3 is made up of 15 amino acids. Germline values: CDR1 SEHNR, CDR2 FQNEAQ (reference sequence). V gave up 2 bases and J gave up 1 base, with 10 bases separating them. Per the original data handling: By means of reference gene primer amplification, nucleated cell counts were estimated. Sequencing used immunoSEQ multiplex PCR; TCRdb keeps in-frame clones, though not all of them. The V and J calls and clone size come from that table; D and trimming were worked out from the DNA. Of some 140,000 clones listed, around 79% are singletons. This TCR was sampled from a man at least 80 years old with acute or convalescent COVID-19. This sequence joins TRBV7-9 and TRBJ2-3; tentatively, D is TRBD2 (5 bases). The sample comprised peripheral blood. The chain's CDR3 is CASSLTVRGTDTQYF. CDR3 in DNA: TGTGCCAGCAGCTTAACTGTGAGGGGCACAGATACGCAGTATTTT. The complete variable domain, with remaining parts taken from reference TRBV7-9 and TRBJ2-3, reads DTGVSQNPRHKITKRGQNVTFRCDPISEHNRLYWYRQTLGQGPEFLTYFQNEAQLEKSRLLSDRFSAERPKGSFSTLEIQRTEQGDSAMYLCASSLTVRGTDTQYFGPGTRLTVL.